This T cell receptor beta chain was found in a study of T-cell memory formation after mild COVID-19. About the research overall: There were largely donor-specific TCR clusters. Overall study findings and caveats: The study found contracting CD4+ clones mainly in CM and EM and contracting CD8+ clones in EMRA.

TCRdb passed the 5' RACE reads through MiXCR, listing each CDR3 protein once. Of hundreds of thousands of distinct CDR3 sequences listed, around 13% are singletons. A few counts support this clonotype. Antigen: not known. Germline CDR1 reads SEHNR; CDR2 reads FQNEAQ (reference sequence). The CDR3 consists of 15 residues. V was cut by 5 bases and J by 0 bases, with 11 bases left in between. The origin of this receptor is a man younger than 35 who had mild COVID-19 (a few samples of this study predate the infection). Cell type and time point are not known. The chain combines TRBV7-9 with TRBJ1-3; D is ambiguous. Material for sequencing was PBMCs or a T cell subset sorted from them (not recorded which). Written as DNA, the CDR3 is TGTGCCAGCAGCCCTGACGCTTACTCTGGAAACACCATATATTTT. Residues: CASSPDAYSGNTIYF. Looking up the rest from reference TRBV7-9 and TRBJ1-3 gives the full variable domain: DTGVSQNPRHKITKRGQNVTFRCDPISEHNRLYWYRQTLGQGPEFLTYFQNEAQLEKSRLLSDRFSAERPKGSFSTLEIQRTEQGDSAMYLCASSPDAYSGNTIYFGEGSWLTVV.